These 22 T cell receptor beta chains were sequenced from one sample in a study of radiation and T cells in renal cell carcinoma. This table comes from immunoSEQ multiplex PCR, and its TCRdb copy is limited to in-frame clones, with some not included. In the table there are around 80,000 clones, 82% of which are singletons. Time point specified: blood 2 weeks post-SBRT. Treatment given: 15 Gy SBRT to primary tumor, nephrectomy 4 weeks later. The material was blood, obtained from a patient whose treatment included radiotherapy and nephrectomy. The receptors shown here come from a man between 60 and 75 years old with renal cell carcinoma.

V usage is TRBV28 and J usage is TRBJ1-2; TRBD1 might be the D (5 bases). This CDR3 is 12 amino acids long. The V gene's germline CDR1 is MDHEN and CDR2 SYDVKM. The V gene lost 7 bases and the J gene lost 5 bases, with 11 bases spanning the gap. CDR3: CASISEGYGYTF. CDR3 DNA: TGTGCCAGCATTTCCGAGGGGTATGGCTACACCTTC.

V is TRBV6-5 and J is TRBJ2-7; 8 bases line up with TRBD1. There are 14 residues in the CDR3. V lost 5 bases, J lost 6 bases, and 9 bases stayed unmatched. Germline values: CDR1 MNHEY, CDR2 SVGAGI. CDR3 residues: CASSQTGGTGEQYF. CDR3 nucleotide sequence: TGTGCCAGCAGTCAAACAGGGGGTACGGGCGAGCAGTACTTC.

The table lists this clone with many counts. The chain has TRBV10-1 and TRBJ2-1; 10 bases agree with TRBD2. J was trimmed by 9 bases and V by 3 bases; bases with no gene match: 8. Germline assignment: CDR1 WNHNN and CDR2 SYGVQD (reference sequence). There are 15 residues in the CDR3. This CDR3 is CASSDLAGGLGEQFF. The CDR3 region has the DNA TGCGCCAGCAGTGACTTAGCGGGAGGACTCGGTGAGCAGTTCTTC.

The gene calls are TRBV6-5 and TRBJ2-4; 7 positions match TRBD1. The CDR3 loop spans 14 amino acids. V was clipped by 11 bases and J by 6 bases; unmatched bases: 13. Looked up from germline, CDR1 is MNHEY and CDR2 is SVGAGI. The CDR3 region is CASRSPGQPNIQYF. DNA of the CDR3: TGTGCCTCTCGATCCCCGGGACAGCCAAACATTCAGTACTTC.

The J gene is TRBJ2-3, the V gene TRBV9, with no clear D. V dropped 0 bases and J dropped 4 bases, with 6 bases sitting between them. The CDR3 spans 13 residues. Germline values: CDR1 SGDLS, CDR2 YYNGEE. CDR3 region: CASSVGAADTQYF. CDR3 coding DNA: TGTGCCAGCAGCGTAGGGGCTGCAGATACGCAGTATTTT.

V gene TRBV2 combines with J gene TRBJ2-1; 7 positions match TRBD2. V was clipped by 7 bases and J by 3 bases; unmatched bases: 9. Germline CDR1 and CDR2: SNHLY and FYNNEI. CDR3 length: 15 amino acids. The CDR3 reads CASTPERDRYNEQFF. In DNA, the CDR3 is TGTGCCAGCACCCCCGAGCGGGACCGCTACAATGAGCAGTTCTTC. The whole variable domain, remainder taken from reference TRBV2 and TRBJ2-1, is EPEVTQTPSHQVTQMGQEVILRCVPISNHLYFYWYRQILGQKVEFLVSFYNNEISEKSEIFDDQFSVERPDGSNFTLKIRSTKLEDSAMYFCASTPERDRYNEQFFGPGTRLTVL.

V gene TRBV19 combines with J gene TRBJ1-2, with 7 bases fitting TRBD1. The CDR3 extends over 13 amino acids. V was clipped by 3 bases and J by 8 bases; unmatched bases: 6. CDR1 and CDR2 (germline): LNHDA, SQIVND (reference sequence). CDR3 sequence: CASSMEGARGYTF. The CDR3 region has the DNA TGTGCCAGTAGTATGGAGGGGGCGCGGGGCTACACCTTC.

This chain joins TRBV28 and TRBJ2-5, with unresolved D. V lost 11 bases to trimming and J lost 5 bases, with 15 bases between them. Germline lookup yields CDR1 MDHEN and CDR2 SYDVKM. The CDR3 is 12 residues long. The CDR3 region is CASSTYSETQYF. The CDR3 nucleotides are TGTGCCTCCTCCACATACTCGGAGACCCAGTACTTC.

The rearrangement links TRBV2 to TRBJ2-3, with 7 positions matching TRBD2. The V and J ends lost 2 bases and 2 bases, in that order; junction bases with no gene match: 7. There are 16 residues in the CDR3. Germline V lookup: CDR1 SNHLY, CDR2 FYNNEI. In DNA form, the CDR3 reads TGTGCCAGCAGTGAATTGTCTAGCGGACTCACAGATACGCAGTATTTT. The encoded protein is CASSELSSGLTDTQYF.

The genes are TRBV27 and TRBJ2-7; the D is unclear. V gave up 3 bases and J gave up 4 bases, with 13 bases separating them. From germline, CDR1 is MNHEY and CDR2 SMNVEV (reference sequence). CDR3 size: 14 residues. The CDR3 sequence is CASSFSARGYEQYF. The CDR3 DNA follows: TGTGCCAGCAGTTTCTCCGCCCGCGGATACGAGCAGTACTTC.

This chain uses TRBV25-1 with TRBJ1-5; unclear D gene. The CDR3 has 13 amino acids. Germline values: CDR1 MGHDK, CDR2 SYGVNS. The V and J ends lost 5 bases and 5 bases respectively, with 10 bases between them. CDR3 DNA sequence: TGTGCCAGCAGTCCCTCAGAACATCAGCCCCAGCATTTT. Protein sequence: CASSPSEHQPQHF.

The chain is built from TRBV6-1 and TRBJ2-7, with 8 nucleotides matching TRBD1. Germline lookup yields CDR1 MNHNS and CDR2 SASEGT. This CDR3 contains 15 residues. The ends lost 1 base at V and 2 bases at J; junction bases unmatched: 4. CDR3 sequence: CASSEEGQAPYEQYF. The CDR3 DNA reads as TGTGCCAGCAGTGAAGAGGGACAGGCCCCCTACGAGCAGTACTTC.

The chain combines TRBV29-1 with TRBJ2-5; no definite D call. CDR3 size: 12 residues. Germline assignment: CDR1 SQVTM and CDR2 ANQGSEA. Trimming took 4 bases from V and 1 from J, leaving 7 bases between them. Written as DNA, the CDR3 is TGCAGCGTTGGGCACTCCCAAGAGACCCAGTACTTC. Its protein is CSVGHSQETQYF.

The chain uses TRBV19 and TRBJ2-7; D could derive from TRBD1 or TRBD2 (5 bases each). From germline, CDR1 is LNHDA and CDR2 SQIVND (reference sequence). CDR3 size: 14 residues. V dropped 2 bases and J dropped 1 base, with 9 bases sitting between them. CDR3 coding DNA: TGTGCCAGTAGTATATGGGACGGATCCTACGAGCAGTACTTC. Translated, it gives CASSIWDGSYEQYF.

There are a few counts of this clone. The chain uses TRBV27 and TRBJ1-5; D not certain. CDR3 length: 15 amino acids. V dropped 3 bases and J dropped 0 bases, with 9 bases sitting between them. Germline V gene lookup returns CDR1 MNHEY and CDR2 SMNVEV (reference sequence). In nucleotides, the CDR3 is TGTGCCAGCAGTTTGGTCCCACTTAGCAATCAGCCCCAGCATTTT. Its translation: CASSLVPLSNQPQHF.

The genes are TRBV1 and TRBJ1-4; the table's D call of TRBD1 was not tested on the DNA. TRBV1 is reported as a pseudogene. The CDR3 contains 16 residues. Here the CDR3 DNA reads TGCACCAGCAGCCAAGAAGAAAGGGGGCATAATGAAAAACTGTTTTTT. Translating gives CTSSQEERGHNEKLFF.

The V and J genes are TRBV10-3 and TRBJ2-2; D not resolved. Germline lookup yields CDR1 ENHRY and CDR2 SYGVKD. Trimming took off 4 bases at V and 5 bases at J, with 8 bases between the two ends. The CDR3 length is 13 residues. The CDR3 loop reads CAISADGTGELFF. The DNA of the CDR3 is TGTGCCATCAGTGCCGACGGGACCGGGGAGCTGTTTTTT.

The rearrangement uses TRBV19 and TRBJ1-2, with D tentatively TRBD1 (6 bases). Trimming left V 3 bases short and J 6 bases short, with 14 bases between. The CDR3 length is 14 residues. The germline gives CDR1 LNHDA, CDR2 SQIVND (reference sequence). The CDR3 sequence is CASSIRQGLNGYTF. In DNA, the CDR3 is TGTGCCAGTAGTATCCGTCAGGGGCTTAATGGCTACACCTTC. Drawing the rest from reference TRBV19 and TRBJ1-2, the complete variable domain is DGGITQSPKYLFRKEGQNVTLSCEQNLNHDAMYWYRQDPGQGLRLIYYSQIVNDFQKGDIAEGYSVSREKKESFPLTVTSAQKNPTAFYLCASSIRQGLNGYTFGSGTRLTVV.

This chain joins TRBV19 and TRBJ2-7; D is unresolved. The germline V and J ends were trimmed by 3 bases and 2 bases, with 14 bases remaining between them. The CDR3 has 15 amino acids. Germline values: CDR1 LNHDA, CDR2 SQIVND (reference sequence). In DNA form, the CDR3 reads TGTGCCAGTAGTATCTTTATAACGCCCCCCTACGAGCAGTACTTC. Encoded protein: CASSIFITPPYEQYF.

The chain couples TRBV7-2 to TRBJ1-5, with a possible D match to TRBD1 (5 bases). Germline CDR1 and CDR2: SGHTA and FQGNSA. V dropped 5 bases and J dropped 16 bases, with 21 bases sitting between them. This CDR3 is 13 amino acids long. CDR3 coding DNA: TGTGCCAGCAGCCCCTCCGTAGACAGCTCTAAACATTTT. This encodes CASSPSVDSSKHF.

The rearrangement links TRBV15 to TRBJ1-4; 8 nucleotides match TRBD1. V shed 4 bases, J shed 6 bases, and the junction held 7 bases outside the gene matches. The CDR3 covers 15 residues. Germline V gene sequence: CDR1 LNHNV, CDR2 YYDKDF (reference sequence). CDR3 sequence reads: CATSNIQGEYEKLFF. The CDR3 region has the DNA TGTGCCACCAGCAACATACAGGGGGAATATGAAAAACTGTTTTTT.

The genes are TRBV5-1 and TRBJ2-2; D gene uncertain. The germline gives CDR1 SGHRS, CDR2 YFSETQ. This CDR3 region has 14 residues. V lost 0 bases, J lost 4 bases, and 7 bases lay in between. Here the CDR3 reads CASSLGHSTGELFF. CDR3 DNA sequence: TGCGCCAGCAGCTTGGGCCATTCCACCGGGGAGCTGTTTTTT.